The 6 T cell receptor beta chains listed next were all sequenced from one sample in a study of OX40 agonist ivuxolimab in advanced cancers. Sequencing was performed with immunoSEQ multiplex PCR; in TCRdb, only in-frame clones are kept and a portion is missing. The sample yields around 150,000 clones, roughly 92% seen once. Material: CD4+ or CD8+ T cells sorted from blood, obtained in a trial of the OX40 agonist ivuxolimab. Receptor source: an adult with an advanced solid tumor such as melanoma, head and neck, liver or kidney cancer.

This chain joins TRBV11-2 and TRBJ1-3, with D perhaps TRBD1 (5 bases). The V gene's germline CDR1 is SGHAT and CDR2 FQNNGV. The CDR3 totals 17 residues. Trimming stripped 5 bases from V and 0 bases from J, with 17 bases between. CDR3: CASSHRRWGFSGNTIYF. The CDR3 nucleotides are TGTGCCAGCAGCCACCGTAGGTGGGGCTTCTCTGGAAACACCATATATTTT.

The genes are TRBV28 and TRBJ2-5; weak D call: TRBD2 (7 bases). Trimming took 8 bases from V and 5 from J, leaving 18 bases between them. Germline lookup yields CDR1 MDHEN and CDR2 SYDVKM. This CDR3 has 14 amino acids. The CDR3 protein is CASSIRGARETQYF. The CDR3 DNA is TGTGCCAGCTCCATCCGGGGGGCGAGGGAGACCCAGTACTTC.

The chain uses TRBV9 and TRBJ2-1; D is uncertain. Germline loops: CDR1 SGDLS, CDR2 YYNGEE. This CDR3 has 14 amino acids. V was cut by 0 bases and J by 7 bases, with 11 bases left in between. In DNA, the CDR3 is TGTGCCAGCAGCGTAGGACTGCTGGGAAATGAGCAGTTCTTC. It is translated as CASSVGLLGNEQFF.

The chain combines TRBV7-6 with TRBJ1-1, with D perhaps TRBD1 (5 bases). The germline V gene encodes CDR1 SGHVS and CDR2 FNYEAQ. This CDR3 has 16 residues. The V and J ends lost 5 bases and 0 bases respectively, with 16 bases between them. This chain's CDR3 is CASSLGGVGMNTEAFF. The CDR3 region has the DNA TGTGCCAGCAGCCTGGGGGGGGTCGGCATGAACACTGAAGCTTTCTTT. Together with reference TRBV7-6 and TRBJ1-1, the CDR3 gives the full variable domain: GAGVSQSPRYKVTKRGQDVALRCDPISGHVSLYWYRQALGQGPEFLTYFNYEAQQDKSGLPNDRFSAERPEGSISTLTIQRTEQRDSAMYRCASSLGGVGMNTEAFFGQGTRLTVV.

The chain couples TRBV11-2 to TRBJ2-7; D is tentatively TRBD1 or TRBD2 (5 bases each). The CDR3 totals 14 residues. Trimming pared 5 bases from V and 9 bases from J, leaving 20 bases between. Germline V gene lookup returns CDR1 SGHAT and CDR2 FQNNGV. Here the CDR3 reads CASSPSQVRDLQYF. CDR3 coding DNA: TGTGCCAGCAGCCCCAGCCAAGTCCGGGACCTGCAGTACTTC.

This rearrangement joins TRBV11-2 to TRBJ2-4; either TRBD1 or TRBD2 may supply D (6 bases each). The CDR3 consists of 15 residues. The V end lost 1 base, the J end lost 8 bases, and 15 bases lay between the germline ends. The germline V gene has CDR1 SGHAT and CDR2 FQNNGV. This CDR3 reads CASSLVLGGSDIQYF. For the CDR3, the DNA is TGTGCCAGCAGCTTAGTTCTCGGGGGCAGCGACATTCAGTACTTC.